A selection of T cell receptor beta chains follows, all from one sample in a study of T cell responses to AZD1222 COVID-19 vaccine. This table comes from immunoSEQ multiplex PCR, and its TCRdb copy is limited to in-frame clones, with some not included. Of around 140,000 clones listed, 80% to 90% are singletons. Material: peripheral blood, obtained on day 0 of AZD1222 vaccination. Receptors were obtained from an adult in good health. Each CDR3 is given with its conserved first and last residue. The D gene is left open where the match is weak. Clone size is given for some rows only: seen once, a few or many times, or a class if the clone is expanded.

v_gene,d_gene,j_gene,abundance,CDR3aa,CDR3nt
TRBV7-2,NA,TRBJ1-6,NA,CASSLGGGGYNSPLHF,TGTGCCAGCAGCCTAGGGGGAGGAGGATATAATTCACCCCTCCACTTT
TRBV7-3,NA,TRBJ2-1,NA,CASSSPGQGEQFF,TGTGCCAGCAGCTCCCCAGGGCAGGGTGAGCAGTTCTTC
TRBV2,NA,TRBJ1-1,NA,CASRINTGAFF,TGTGCCAGCAGGATCAACACGGGGGCTTTCTTT
TRBV3-1/TRBV3-2,TRBD1,TRBJ2-3,NA,CASSKQGDTQYF,TGTGCCAGCAGCAAACAGGGGGATACGCAGTATTTT
TRBV3-1/TRBV3-2,NA,TRBJ2-6,few,CASSPTGPGANVLTF,TGTGCCAGCAGCCCAACAGGTCCAGGGGCCAACGTCCTGACTTTC
TRBV6-5,NA,TRBJ1-5,once,CASSSEGGNQPQHF,TGTGCCAGCAGTTCCGAGGGGGGGAATCAGCCCCAGCATTTT
TRBV7-2,NA,TRBJ1-3,NA,CASSVGEGLTIYF,TGTGCCAGCAGCGTGGGAGAGGGCTTAACCATATATTTT
TRBV30,NA,TRBJ1-1,NA,CAWSLQGNTEAFF,TGTGCCTGGAGTCTGCAGGGGAACACTGAAGCTTTCTTT
TRBV29-1,NA,TRBJ1-4,NA,CSVEGIGNEKLFF,TGCAGCGTCGAGGGAATTGGAAATGAAAAACTGTTTTTT
TRBV3-1/TRBV3-2,NA,TRBJ2-3,once,CASSQDSDGTQYF,TGTGCCAGCAGCCAAGACTCGGACGGTACGCAGTATTTT
TRBV20-1,TRBD2,TRBJ2-1,NA,CSASGAGGLYNEQFF,TGCAGTGCTAGTGGAGCGGGGGGGCTTTACAATGAGCAGTTCTTC
TRBV4-1,NA,TRBJ2-6,NA,CASSQDTGRTGANVLTF,TGCGCCAGCAGCCAAGACACAGGGAGAACTGGGGCCAACGTCCTGACTTTC
TRBV6-1,NA,TRBJ1-6,NA,CASSEDYYGVPNSPLHF,TGTGCCAGCAGTGAAGATTATTATGGCGTCCCGAATTCACCCCTCCACTTT
TRBV28,TRBD1,TRBJ2-7,NA,CASNVGQGAREQYF,TGTGCCAGCAATGTGGGGCAGGGGGCGAGGGAGCAGTACTTC
TRBV5-4,NA,TRBJ2-2,NA,CASSFFGGIPNTGELFF,TGTGCCAGCAGCTTTTTCGGTGGAATACCTAACACCGGGGAGCTGTTTTTT
TRBV5-1,NA,TRBJ1-1,once,CASRGGGTLTEAFF,TGCGCCAGCAGGGGCGGCGGGACCCTCACTGAAGCTTTCTTT
TRBV30,NA,TRBJ1-6,NA,CAWSVRSIRVSGYNSPLHF,TGTGCCTGGAGTGTACGATCCATTAGGGTGTCCGGGTATAATTCACCCCTCCACTTT
TRBV6-1,NA,TRBJ2-4,once,CASSEDGGRLTLAKNIQYF,TGTGCCAGCAGTGAAGATGGGGGACGCTTAACTCTAGCCAAAAACATTCAGTACTTC
TRBV29-1,NA,TRBJ1-2,once,CSVEEDTETF,TGCAGCGTTGAAGAAGACACCGAGACCTTC
TRBV18,NA,TRBJ1-2,NA,CASSPYGYGYTF,TGTGCCAGCTCACCATACGGGTATGGCTACACCTTC
TRBV10-3,TRBD2,TRBJ2-5,NA,CAVRGTSGGLETQYF,TGTGCCGTAAGGGGGACTAGCGGGGGGTTAGAGACCCAGTACTTC
TRBV3-1/TRBV3-2,NA,TRBJ2-2,NA,CASSQDTGPGELFF,TGTGCCAGCAGCCAAGATACGGGACCCGGGGAGCTGTTTTTT
TRBV6-5,TRBD1,TRBJ1-6,once,CASRQGVNSPLHF,TGTGCCAGCCGACAGGGAGTTAATTCACCCCTCCACTTT
TRBV7-9,NA,TRBJ1-1,NA,CASSLDGGLTEAFF,TGTGCCAGCAGCTTAGACGGGGGTCTGACTGAAGCTTTCTTT
TRBV19,NA,TRBJ2-6,NA,CASTWSAASGANVLTF,TGTGCCAGTACATGGTCGGCAGCCTCTGGGGCCAACGTCCTGACTTTC
TRBV6-2/TRBV6-3,NA,TRBJ1-1,NA,CASSPLVNTEAFF,TGTGCCAGCAGTCCCTTAGTGAACACTGAAGCTTTCTTT
TRBV14,TRBD2,TRBJ2-7,once,CASSQEASGPPYEQYF,TGTGCCAGCAGCCAAGAGGCTAGCGGGCCTCCCTACGAGCAGTACTTC
TRBV5-1,NA,TRBJ1-2,NA,CASSLAADYGYTF,TGCGCCAGCAGCTTGGCGGCGGACTATGGCTACACCTTC
TRBV30,NA,TRBJ2-1,NA,CAWTGISSVF,TGTGCCTGGACAGGGATTTCTTCGGTCTTC
TRBV6-5,NA,TRBJ2-7,NA,CASSHSYEQYF,TGTGCCAGCAGTCACTCCTACGAGCAGTACTTC
TRBV2,NA,TRBJ1-6,NA,CASRSSEVRDSPLHF,TGTGCCAGCAGATCGTCCGAGGTTCGTGATTCACCCCTCCACTTT
TRBV13,NA,TRBJ1-4,NA,CASSLGRRGPNEKLFF,TGTGCCAGCAGCTTAGGGCGGAGGGGTCCTAATGAAAAACTGTTTTTT
TRBV7-7,TRBD2,TRBJ2-1,NA,CASSFAGGSYNEQFF,TGTGCTAGCAGCTTTGCGGGAGGGTCCTACAATGAGCAGTTCTTC